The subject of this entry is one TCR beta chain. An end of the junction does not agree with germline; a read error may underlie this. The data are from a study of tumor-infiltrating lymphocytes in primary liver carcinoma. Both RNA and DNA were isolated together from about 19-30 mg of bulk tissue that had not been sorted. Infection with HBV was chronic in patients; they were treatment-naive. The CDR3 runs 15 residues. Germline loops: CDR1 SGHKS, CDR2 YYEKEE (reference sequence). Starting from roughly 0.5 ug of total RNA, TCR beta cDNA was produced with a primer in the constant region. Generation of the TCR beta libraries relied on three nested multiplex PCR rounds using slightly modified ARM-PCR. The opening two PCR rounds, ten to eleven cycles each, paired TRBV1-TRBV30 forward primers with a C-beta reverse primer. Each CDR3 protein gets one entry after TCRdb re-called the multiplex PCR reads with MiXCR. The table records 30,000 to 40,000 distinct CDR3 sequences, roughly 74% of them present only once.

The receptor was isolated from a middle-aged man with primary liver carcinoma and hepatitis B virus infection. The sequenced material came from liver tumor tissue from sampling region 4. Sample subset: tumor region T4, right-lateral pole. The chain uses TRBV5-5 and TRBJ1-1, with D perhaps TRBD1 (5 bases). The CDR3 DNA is TGTGTCAGCAGCCATGGGGGTGAACGGTACACCGAAGCTTTCTTT. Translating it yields CVSSHGGERYTEAFF.